This TCR beta chain originates from a study of brain T cells in children with intractable seizures. Study outcomes and limitations: Pre- and post-surgery blood differed in depth, so pre-surgery absences may be undersampling.

The time point is: blood from clinic visit 5 months post-surgery; TSC patient then seizure free. Only cases whose brain tissue showed the highest T cell transcript signatures were sequenced. Before surgery, patients took at least one anti-epileptic drug. Trimming shortened V by 6 bases and J by 1 base, and 18 bases separated the two germline ends. The CDR3 covers 16 residues. Germline values: CDR1 WSHSY, CDR2 SAAADI. Notes on this clone: The antigen is unknown.

The protocol was immunoSEQ multiplex PCR, while the TCRdb copy is restricted to in-frame clones and leaves out a portion. The table has hundreds of thousands of clones, roughly 93% seen once. This chain uses TRBV10-2 with TRBJ1-2; D perhaps matches TRBD1 (6 bases). This TCR was recovered from a boy under three years old with tuberous sclerosis and intractable seizures. This sample comprised peripheral blood, obtained 4 to 5 months after surgery. This chain's CDR3 is CASRRGMEGDNYGYTF. The CDR3 nucleotides read TGCGCCAGCAGGAGGGGAATGGAGGGGGATAACTATGGCTACACCTTC.